The rows below give T cell receptor beta chains drawn from one sample of a study of graft-versus-host responses after intestinal transplantation. Libraries were prepared by immunoSEQ multiplex PCR; TCRdb keeps only in-frame clonotypes and omits some of them. The sample contains 90,000 to 95,000 clones, more than 85% of which appear only once. These receptors lack a known antigen. Sequences were derived from unstimulated CD8+ T cells sorted from spleen or lymph node cells, sampled before intestinal transplant. These receptors all stem from a human donor who received an intestinal transplant. Each CDR3 is given with its conserved first and last residue. The D gene is left open where the match is weak. Not all rows give a size; the values are once, few, many and, for expanded clones, a class.

v_gene	j_gene	d_gene	abundance	CDR3nt	CDR3aa
TRBV30	TRBJ1-2	.	few	TGTGCCTGGAGTATGGGAGACTATGGCTACACCTTC	CAWSMGDYGYTF
TRBV7-9	TRBJ1-2	TRBD1	.	TGTGCCAGCAGCACGAATACCGGGACAGGGGATAACTATGGCTACACCTTC	CASSTNTGTGDNYGYTF
TRBV30	TRBJ2-5	TRBD1	.	TGTGCCTGGAGCGCAGACAGGGGGATCCGGGAGACCCAGTACTTC	CAWSADRGIRETQYF
TRBV5-1	TRBJ2-7	TRBD2	.	TGCGCCAGCAGCCCCGGGACTACCGTCTACGAGCAGTACTTC	CASSPGTTVYEQYF
TRBV7-9	TRBJ1-2	.	.	TGTGCCAGCAGCGCCGGGACTCCTGGCTACACCTTC	CASSAGTPGYTF
TRBV19	TRBJ2-7	TRBD1	.	TGTGCCAGCAGCCCCGGTGGGAGACAGGGGGACTACGAGCAGTACTTC	CASSPGGRQGDYEQYF
TRBV2	TRBJ2-1	.	.	TGTGCCATCTCGGGACAAATGAGGGATGAGCAGTTCTTC	CAISGQMRDEQFF
TRBV9	TRBJ1-1	TRBD1	.	TGTGCCAGCAGCGAGGGGGACCCCCGGGACAGGGGGCGAAGGACTGAAGCTTTCTTT	CASSEGDPRDRGRRTEAFF
TRBV2	TRBJ2-7	.	.	TGTGCCAGCAGTGAATCGCCGGGTGATTACGAGCAGTACTTC	CASSESPGDYEQYF
TRBV7-6	TRBJ2-7	TRBD2	.	TGTGCCAGCAGCCCAGGGGCTAGCGGGGAGGACGTCTACTCCGAGCAGTACTTC	CASSPGASGEDVYSEQYF
TRBV5-1	TRBJ2-2	TRBD1	once	TGCGCCAGCAGCTTGGGACAGGGGAACACCGGGGAGCTGTTTTTT	CASSLGQGNTGELFF
TRBV9	TRBJ2-2	TRBD2	.	TGTGCCAGCAGCGTAGGCGGGAGCGGCGGGGAGCTGTTTTTT	CASSVGGSGGELFF
TRBV19	TRBJ1-4	TRBD1	.	TGTGCCAGTAGTAGACAGGGGGGAAAGGAAAAACTGTTTTTT	CASSRQGGKEKLFF
TRBV5-1	TRBJ2-5	TRBD2	.	TGCGCCAGCAATGGGGCGGAGGCTAGCGGGCAAGAGACCCAGTACTTC	CASNGAEASGQETQYF
TRBV2	TRBJ2-3	.	.	TGTGCCAGCAGTGAAGCTCGGGGAGAAGATACGCAGTATTTT	CASSEARGEDTQYF
TRBV5-1	TRBJ1-3	.	.	TGCGCCAGCAAGGAAGACATCGGCTCTGGAAACACCATATATTTT	CASKEDIGSGNTIYF
TRBV5-1	TRBJ2-1	TRBD1	.	TGCGCCAGCAGCTCCTCAGAAACGACAGGGGGTGAGGAGCAGCTCTTC	CASSSSETTGGEEQLF
TRBV7-6	TRBJ1-5	.	.	TGTGCCAGCAGCCCGGAGGCCTGGGGCAATCAGCCCCAGCATTTT	CASSPEAWGNQPQHF
TRBV29-1	TRBJ1-2	TRBD1	.	TGCAGCGTTCCGGAGGGGGCGCTGTATGGCTACACCTTC	CSVPEGALYGYTF
TRBV6-1	TRBJ1-4	.	.	TGTGCCAGCAGTGAAACAGGCCGGGTTAATGAAAAACTGTTTTTT	CASSETGRVNEKLFF
TRBV29-1	TRBJ2-1	.	.	TGCAGCGGCTATTCGCGGGGCCCAAACAATGAGCAGTTCTTC	CSGYSRGPNNEQFF
TRBV7-3	TRBJ2-2	TRBD1	.	TGTGCCAGCAGCTTACCAGCCGGGACAGGGGTCCCCGGGGAGCTGTTTTTT	CASSLPAGTGVPGELFF
TRBV5-6	TRBJ2-7	TRBD1	.	TGTGCCAGCAGCGGGGACAGGGTTCCCTACGAGCAGTACTTC	CASSGDRVPYEQYF
TRBV7-9	TRBJ2-3	TRBD1	.	TGTGCCAGCAGCGCAACAGGGGGATCGGGAGATACGCAGTATTTT	CASSATGGSGDTQYF
TRBV29-1	TRBJ2-7	TRBD1	once	TGCAGCGTCCGTATGGGACAGCGGAACGAGCAGTACTTC	CSVRMGQRNEQYF